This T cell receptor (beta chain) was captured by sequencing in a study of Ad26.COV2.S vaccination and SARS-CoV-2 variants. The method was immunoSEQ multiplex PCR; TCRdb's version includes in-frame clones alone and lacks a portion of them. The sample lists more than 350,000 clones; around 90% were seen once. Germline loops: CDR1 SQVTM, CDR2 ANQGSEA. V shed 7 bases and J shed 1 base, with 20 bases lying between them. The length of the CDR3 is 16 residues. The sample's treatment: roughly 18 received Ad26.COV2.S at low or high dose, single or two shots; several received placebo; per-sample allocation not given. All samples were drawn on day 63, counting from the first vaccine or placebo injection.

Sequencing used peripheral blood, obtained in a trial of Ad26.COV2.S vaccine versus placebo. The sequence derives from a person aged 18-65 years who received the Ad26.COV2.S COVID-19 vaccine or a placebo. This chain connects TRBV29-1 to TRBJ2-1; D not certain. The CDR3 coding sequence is TGCAGCGGTTCAACACCGAGACGCCTATCCTACAATGAGCAGTTCTTC. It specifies CSGSTPRRLSYNEQFF.